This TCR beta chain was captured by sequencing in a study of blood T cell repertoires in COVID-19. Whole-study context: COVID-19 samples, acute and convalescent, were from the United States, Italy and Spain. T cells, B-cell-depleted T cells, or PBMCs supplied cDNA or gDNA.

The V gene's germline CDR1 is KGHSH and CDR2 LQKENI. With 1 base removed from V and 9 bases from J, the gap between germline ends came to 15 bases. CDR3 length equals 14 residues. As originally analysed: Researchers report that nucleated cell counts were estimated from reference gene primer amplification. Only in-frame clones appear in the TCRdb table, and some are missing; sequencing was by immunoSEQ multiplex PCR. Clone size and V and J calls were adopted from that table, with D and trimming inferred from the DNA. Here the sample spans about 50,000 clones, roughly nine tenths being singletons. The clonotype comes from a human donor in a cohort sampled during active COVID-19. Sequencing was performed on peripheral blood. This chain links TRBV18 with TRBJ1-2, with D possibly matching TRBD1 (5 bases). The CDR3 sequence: CASSPRRQGGSYTF. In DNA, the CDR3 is TGTGCCAGCTCACCACGCCGGCAGGGAGGGAGCTACACCTTC.